Listed here are 10 T cell receptor beta chains from one sample, sequenced in a study of blood T cell repertoires in COVID-19. Assay: immunoSEQ multiplex PCR; the TCRdb copy retains only in-frame clones and omits some. The sample gives more than 65,000 clones, roughly 80% of which show up once; 30% to 40% is in the top ten. Sequencing input: peripheral blood. These receptors came from an older woman with acute or convalescent COVID-19.

The gene calls are TRBV9 and TRBJ1-3; unclear D gene. V dropped 0 bases and J dropped 0 bases, with 4 bases sitting between them. The CDR3 spans 14 residues. The germline V gene encodes CDR1 SGDLS and CDR2 YYNGEE. The CDR3: CASSVALSGNTIYF. The CDR3 DNA reads as TGTGCCAGCAGCGTAGCCCTCTCTGGAAACACCATATATTTT.

V is TRBV15 and J is TRBJ2-5, with 7 bases identical to TRBD1. The germline V gene encodes CDR1 LNHNV and CDR2 YYDKDF (reference sequence). Trimming took 4 bases from V and 3 from J; bases not matched to a gene: 2. This CDR3 is built from 13 residues. CDR3 amino acids: CATSNDREETQYF. The DNA of the CDR3 is TGTGCCACCAGCAATGACAGGGAAGAGACCCAGTACTTC.

The rearrangement links TRBV4-1 to TRBJ2-1; tentatively, D is TRBD2 (6 bases). V was clipped by 3 bases and J by 4 bases, with 16 bases between them. The CDR3 extends over 16 amino acids. Germline V gene data show CDR1 as MGHRA and CDR2 as YSYEKL. CDR3 residues: CASSHPPASVYNEQFF. CDR3 coding DNA: TGCGCCAGCAGCCACCCCCCTGCTAGCGTATACAATGAGCAGTTCTTC.

The table lists this clone with a count of one. V usage is TRBV7-6 and J usage is TRBJ2-2; D not resolved. Germline V gives CDR1 SGHVS, CDR2 FNYEAQ. CDR3 length: 13 amino acids. The V end was cut by 2 bases, the J end by 4 bases, with 5 bases between. The CDR3 protein is CASSLQFTGELFF. CDR3 DNA: TGTGCCAGCAGCTTACAGTTCACCGGGGAGCTGTTTTTT.

J is TRBJ1-5 and V is TRBV7-3, with D hard to call. The ends were cut back, 5 bases at V and 5 bases at J, with 10 bases in the middle. This CDR3 has 13 amino acids. CDR1 and CDR2 from the germline V gene are SGHTA and FQGTGA. CDR3 coding DNA: TGTGCCAGCAGCCTCGATAGAGATCAGCCCCAGCATTTT. It codes for CASSLDRDQPQHF. Based on the CDR3 plus reference TRBV7-3 and TRBJ1-5, the full variable domain is GAGVSQTPSNKVTEKGKYVELRCDPISGHTALYWYRQSLGQGPEFLIYFQGTGAADDSGLPNDRFFAVRPEGSVSTLKIQRTERGDSAVYLCASSLDRDQPQHFGDGTRLSIL.

The chain couples TRBV19 to TRBJ2-7; TRBD1 is a possible D gene (6 bases). V was clipped by 1 base and J by 4 bases, with 8 bases between them. The CDR3 sequence is 13 residues long. Germline CDR1 reads LNHDA; CDR2 reads SQIVND (reference sequence). As DNA, the CDR3 is TGTGCCAGTAGTATAGGACAGGCGTACGAGCAGTACTTC. It codes for CASSIGQAYEQYF.

The chain carries TRBV12-3 or TRBV12-4 and TRBJ2-3, with D uncertain. The ends were cut back, 5 bases at V and 4 bases at J, with 10 bases in the middle. The CDR3 is made up of 13 amino acids. CDR3 residues: CASSIDFSDTQYF. CDR3 in DNA: TGTGCCAGCAGTATCGACTTTTCAGATACGCAGTATTTT.

The chain carries TRBV7-3 and TRBJ2-1, with D possibly being TRBD1 (5 bases). V was shortened by 1 base and J by 9 bases, with 13 bases between the two germline ends. The V gene's germline CDR1 is SGHTA and CDR2 FQGTGA. The CDR3 spans 14 residues. CDR3 DNA sequence: TGTGCCAGCAGCTTAAGCCGGACAACCACTGAGCAGTTCTTC. This translates into CASSLSRTTTEQFF.

The chain carries TRBV29-1 and TRBJ1-1, with 8 bases matching TRBD1. Germline-derived CDR1 and CDR2 are SQVTM and ANQGSEA. CDR3 length equals 15 residues. V lost 2 bases and J lost 1; bases outside the gene matches: 6. The CDR3 is CSVESRTGRNTEAFF. Written as DNA, the CDR3 is TGCAGCGTTGAATCTCGGACAGGGAGGAACACTGAAGCTTTCTTT.

The rearrangement links TRBV28 to TRBJ2-7, with TRBD1 matching 11 bases. CDR1 is MDHEN, CDR2 SYDVKM, per germline. The CDR3 spans 13 residues. With V trimmed by 8 bases and J by 3 bases, 3 bases remained unmatched. The CDR3 loop reads CASQGQGVYEQYF. In DNA form, the CDR3 reads TGTGCCAGCCAGGGACAGGGGGTCTACGAGCAGTACTTC.